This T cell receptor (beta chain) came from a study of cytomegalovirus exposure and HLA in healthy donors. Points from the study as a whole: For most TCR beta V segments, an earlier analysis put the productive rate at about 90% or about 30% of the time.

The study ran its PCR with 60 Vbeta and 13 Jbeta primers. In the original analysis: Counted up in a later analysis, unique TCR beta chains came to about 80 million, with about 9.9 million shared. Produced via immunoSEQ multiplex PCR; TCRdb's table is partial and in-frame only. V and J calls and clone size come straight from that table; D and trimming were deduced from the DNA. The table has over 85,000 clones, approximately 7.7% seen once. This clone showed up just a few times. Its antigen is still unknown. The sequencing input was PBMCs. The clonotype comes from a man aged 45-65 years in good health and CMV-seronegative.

DNA for the CDR3: TGTGCCAGCAGTTTCCTCAGGGGCGACACCGGGGAGCTGTTTTTT. Translation: CASSFLRGDTGELFF. The rearrangement joins TRBV5-6 to TRBJ2-2, with D possibly being TRBD1 (6 bases). CDR1 and CDR2 from the germline V gene are SGHDT and YYEEEE. The CDR3 spans 15 residues. V gave up 5 bases and J gave up 3 bases, with 14 bases separating them.